The 24 T cell receptor beta chains presented below share a single source sample, sequenced in a study of blood T cell repertoires in COVID-19. The assay was immunoSEQ multiplex PCR, and TCRdb's table has in-frame clones only and misses some. Among roughly 190,000 clones listed, about 78% were seen once. The sample taken for sequencing was peripheral blood. The receptors stem from a woman aged 50 to 60 with active or convalescent COVID-19.

The chain uses TRBV6-2 or TRBV6-3 and TRBJ1-1; TRBD1 matches 9 bases. V lost 5 bases, J lost 4 bases, and 11 bases stayed unmatched. Germline CDR1 and CDR2: MNHEY and SVGEGT. The CDR3 extends over 16 amino acids. Written as DNA, the CDR3 is TGTGCCAGCAGTGGGGGACAGGGTAAGGGGGCCACTGAAGCTTTCTTT. Translated, it gives CASSGGQGKGATEAFF.

The genes are TRBV7-3 and TRBJ2-5; 9 positions agree with TRBD1. V trimming: 4 bases; J trimming: 5 bases; junction bases outside the gene matches: 11. There are 16 residues in the CDR3. The germline gives CDR1 SGHTA, CDR2 FQGTGA. The CDR3, as DNA: TGTGCCAGCAGCTCCCCCGGGACAGGGATTGGCGAGACCCAGTACTTC. It translates to CASSSPGTGIGETQYF.

V and J are TRBV30 and TRBJ2-3; 9 positions match TRBD2. This CDR3 comprises 13 residues. V gave up 1 base and J gave up 9 bases; unmatched junction bases: 5. The germline gives CDR1 GTSNPN, CDR2 SVGIG (reference sequence). Here the CDR3 reads CAWSGIAGDTQYF. The CDR3, as DNA: TGTGCCTGGAGTGGGATAGCGGGAGACACGCAGTATTTT.

V usage is TRBV7-3 and J usage is TRBJ1-1; D is unresolved. CDR3 length: 14 amino acids. The germline CDR1 and CDR2 sequences are SGHTA and FQGTGA. The V end was cut by 5 bases, the J end by 4 bases, with 14 bases between. CDR3 sequence reads: CASSEKVEGTEAFF. The CDR3 nucleotides are TGTGCCAGCAGCGAAAAGGTGGAGGGCACTGAAGCTTTCTTT.

This clone came up a few times. V and J are TRBV19 and TRBJ1-1; TRBD1 aligns across 8 bases. The CDR3 runs to 15 residues. Germline V CDR1 and CDR2: LNHDA, SQIVND (reference sequence). Germline trimming cut 4 bases from V and 5 bases from J; bases unmatched to any gene: 9. The CDR3 DNA follows: TGTGCCAGTAGTACCGGACAGGGCATAAAAACTGAAGCTTTCTTT. It yields the protein CASSTGQGIKTEAFF. Based on the CDR3 plus reference TRBV19 and TRBJ1-1, the full variable domain is DGGITQSPKYLFRKEGQNVTLSCEQNLNHDAMYWYRQDPGQGLRLIYYSQIVNDFQKGDIAEGYSVSREKKESFPLTVTSAQKNPTAFYLCASSTGQGIKTEAFFGQGTRLTVV.

V usage is TRBV5-6 and J usage is TRBJ1-4; no reliable D call. Germline loops: CDR1 SGHDT, CDR2 YYEEEE. Trimming shortened V by 1 base and J by 1 base, and 8 bases separated the two germline ends. There are 15 residues in the CDR3. CDR3 bases: TGTGCCAGCAGCTTGTTCGGGGAAACTAATGAAAAACTGTTTTTT. Its protein product is CASSLFGETNEKLFF.

The genes are TRBV7-2 and TRBJ1-2, with 12 bases matching TRBD1. The junction had 4 bases not matched to a gene; V was cut back by 1 base and J by 4 bases. CDR1 SGHTA and CDR2 FQGNSA come from the germline V gene. This CDR3 contains 16 residues. Written as DNA, the CDR3 is TGTGCCAGCAGCTTAGGTGGGACAGGGGGCGTCTATGGCTACACCTTC. Its translation is CASSLGGTGGVYGYTF.

CDR3 in DNA: TGTGCCAGCAGCCCCATGACTAGCGGGAGGGCAGATACGCAGTATTTT. Its protein product is CASSPMTSGRADTQYF. The chain recombines TRBV7-3 with TRBJ2-3; 14 nucleotides align to TRBD2. CDR3 size: 16 residues. The J segment lost 4 bases and the V segment lost 5 bases, leaving 5 bases of the junction unmatched. In germline, CDR1 is SGHTA, CDR2 FQGTGA.

This chain joins TRBV6-2 or TRBV6-3 and TRBJ2-3; no definite D call. Trimming cost V 5 bases and J 10 bases, with 19 bases left between them. This CDR3 is 14 amino acids long. Germline V gene sequence: CDR1 MNHEY, CDR2 SVGEGT. CDR3 DNA sequence: TGTGCCAGCAGTCAGACTCGTGCTGGTCTCGCGCAGTATTTT. Protein: CASSQTRAGLAQYF.

This chain joins TRBV5-5 and TRBJ2-2, with TRBD2 matching over 9 bases. Losses at the gene ends were 1 base for V and 3 bases for J; bases not matched to a gene: 4. The CDR3 has 16 amino acids. Germline loops: CDR1 SGHKS, CDR2 YYEKEE (reference sequence). The CDR3 region has the DNA TGTGCCAGCAGCTTGATAGCTAGCGGGGACACCGGGGAGCTGTTTTTT. This translates into CASSLIASGDTGELFF.

The rearrangement uses TRBV5-5 and TRBJ2-7; TRBD2 matches 10 bases. J was trimmed by 4 bases and V by 2 bases; bases with no gene match: 6. In germline, CDR1 is SGHKS, CDR2 YYEKEE (reference sequence). This CDR3 contains 15 residues. The CDR3 DNA reads as TGTGCCAGCAGCTTAACGGGACTAGCGTCTTACGAGCAGTACTTC. Translating gives CASSLTGLASYEQYF.

The chain uses TRBV15 and TRBJ1-1; the D is unclear. Trimming pared 0 bases from V and 2 bases from J, leaving 10 bases between. CDR3 length: 15 residues. Looked up from germline, CDR1 is LNHNV and CDR2 is YYDKDF (reference sequence). The CDR3 sequence is CATSRDNRGNTEAFF. The DNA of the CDR3 is TGTGCCACCAGCAGAGATAATCGGGGAAACACTGAAGCTTTCTTT.

This sequence joins TRBV5-1 and TRBJ2-3; 8 bases match TRBD2. V lost 2 bases, J lost 2 bases, and 10 bases stayed unmatched. This CDR3 region has 17 residues. Germline V gene data show CDR1 as SGHRS and CDR2 as YFSETQ. The CDR3: CASSFGLRGGDTDTQYF. The CDR3 DNA follows: TGCGCCAGCAGCTTTGGGTTACGGGGGGGTGACACAGATACGCAGTATTTT.

The chain joins TRBV7-2 to TRBJ2-1; 13 bases align to TRBD2. CDR1 SGHTA and CDR2 FQGNSA come from the germline V gene. Trimming cost V 10 bases and J 9 bases; bases outside gene matches: 9. This CDR3 has 14 residues. CDR3 nucleotide sequence: TGTGCCACCTCAACTAGCGGGAGGGCAAGTGAGCAGTTCTTC. This sequence encodes CATSTSGRASEQFF. The whole variable domain, filled in from reference TRBV7-2 and TRBJ2-1, reads GAGVSQSPSNKVTEKGKDVELRCDPISGHTALYWYRQSLGQGLEFLIYFQGNSAPDKSGLPSDRFSAERTGGSVSTLTIQRTQQEDSAVYLCATSTSGRASEQFFGPGTRLTVL.

This clone has only one observation. V is TRBV6-2 or TRBV6-3 and J is TRBJ1-5; 7 bases agree with TRBD1. CDR1 is MNHEY, CDR2 SVGEGT, per germline. The CDR3 sequence is 16 residues long. Losses at the gene ends were 0 bases for V and 5 bases for J; bases not matched to a gene: 7. CDR3 amino acids: CASSYSFTGVDQPQHF. The CDR3 nucleotides are TGTGCCAGCAGTTACTCATTTACAGGGGTGGATCAGCCCCAGCATTTT.

V usage is TRBV19 and J usage is TRBJ1-2; TRBD1 matches 7 bases. The CDR3 covers 13 residues. V shed 4 bases and J 7 bases; nucleotides not matched to a gene: 6. The germline V gene encodes CDR1 LNHDA and CDR2 SQIVND (reference sequence). CDR3 coding DNA: TGTGCCAGTAGTACGCGACAGGGTGGTGGCTACACCTTC. Translation gives CASSTRQGGGYTF.

The rearrangement joins TRBV5-4 to TRBJ1-2, with D tentatively TRBD1 (5 bases). Germline V gene sequence: CDR1 SGHNT, CDR2 YYREEE (reference sequence). CDR3 length: 15 amino acids. V dropped 2 bases and J dropped 5 bases, with 16 bases sitting between them. CDR3 loop: CASSFSLVGPYGYTF. CDR3 DNA sequence: TGTGCCAGCAGCTTCTCCTTGGTGGGGCCTTATGGCTACACCTTC.

The chain carries TRBV18 and TRBJ1-5, with D unresolved. V was clipped by 5 bases and J by 6 bases, with 11 bases between them. CDR3 length equals 13 residues. In germline, CDR1 is KGHSH, CDR2 LQKENI. CDR3: CASSAGESQPQHF. CDR3 DNA: TGTGCCAGCTCAGCCGGAGAGAGTCAGCCCCAGCATTTT.

The chain is built from TRBV27 and TRBJ2-4; 7 bases fit TRBD1. The CDR3 runs 16 residues. After removal of 5 bases from V and 6 bases from J, the junction contained 13 bases not matched to a gene. Germline CDR1 reads MNHEY; CDR2 reads SMNVEV (reference sequence). The CDR3 nucleotides are TGTGCCAGCAGTCCAACCTCCGGGACAGCAGGAAACATTCAGTACTTC. This sequence encodes CASSPTSGTAGNIQYF.

The V call is TRBV6-5, the J call TRBJ1-4, with TRBD1 as a possible D gene (6 bases). Germline V gene sequence: CDR1 MNHEY, CDR2 SVGAGI. V was clipped by 7 bases and J by 5 bases, with 8 bases between them. This CDR3 region has 12 residues. CDR3 nucleotides: TGTGCCAGCATTACAGGGAATGAAAAACTGTTTTTT. Residues: CASITGNEKLFF.

This clone was detected once. This chain connects TRBV10-3 to TRBJ2-3, with D tentatively TRBD2 (5 bases). Germline CDR1 ENHRY, CDR2 SYGVKD. The ends were cut back, 2 bases at V and 8 bases at J, with 11 bases in the middle. The CDR3 is 13 amino acids. CDR3 protein: CAISEAGNPTQYF. The CDR3 bases are TGTGCCATCAGTGAGGCCGGGAATCCTACGCAGTATTTT.

V gene TRBV19 combines with J gene TRBJ2-5, with D perhaps matching TRBD2 (6 bases). CDR1 and CDR2 from the germline V gene are LNHDA and SQIVND (reference sequence). The V end was cut by 8 bases, the J end by 5 bases, with 18 bases between. The CDR3 is 14 amino acids. The CDR3 protein is CASGGLFLGETQYF. The CDR3 DNA reads as TGTGCCAGTGGGGGACTCTTTCTGGGGGAGACCCAGTACTTC. Combining the CDR3 with reference TRBV19 and TRBJ2-5 gives the whole variable domain DGGITQSPKYLFRKEGQNVTLSCEQNLNHDAMYWYRQDPGQGLRLIYYSQIVNDFQKGDIAEGYSVSREKKESFPLTVTSAQKNPTAFYLCASGGLFLGETQYFGPGTRLLVL.

The table lists this clone with many counts. The chain links TRBV19 to TRBJ1-2; no firm D call. This CDR3 is 13 amino acids long. V was pared by 3 bases and J by 3 bases, with 8 bases between. The germline CDR1 and CDR2 sequences are LNHDA and SQIVND (reference sequence). The CDR3 bases are TGTGCCAGTAGTATGAACTTCCACTATGGCTACACCTTC. Amino acid sequence: CASSMNFHYGYTF.

The DNA for the CDR3 is TGTGCCAGCAGCTCTGCCCAGCGGGGAGCCGTGGCCCAGTACTTC. It yields the protein CASSSAQRGAVAQYF. The chain employs TRBV7-2 and TRBJ2-5; 7 bases map to TRBD2. This CDR3 has 15 amino acids. Germline V CDR1 and CDR2: SGHTA, FQGNSA. Losses at the gene ends were 4 bases for V and 9 bases for J; bases not matched to a gene: 14.